The 5 T cell receptor beta chains below come from one sample, sequenced in a study of blood T cell repertoires in COVID-19. The method was immunoSEQ multiplex PCR; TCRdb's version includes in-frame clones alone and lacks a portion of them. Here the sample spans some 250,000 clones, approximately 83% being singletons. The sequenced material came from peripheral blood. The receptors were sampled from a woman aged 25-40 years who had recovered from COVID-19.

The gene calls are TRBV6-5 and TRBJ2-2, with D unclear. The CDR3 length is 13 residues. The germline CDR1 and CDR2 sequences are MNHEY and SVGAGI. The V and J ends lost 7 bases and 6 bases respectively, with 12 bases between them. This CDR3 is CASTRGVAGELFF. Written as DNA, the CDR3 is TGTGCCAGCACCCGAGGCGTCGCCGGGGAGCTGTTTTTT.

J is TRBJ2-7 and V is TRBV18, with a tentative D call TRBD1 (6 bases). The V gene's germline CDR1 is KGHSH and CDR2 LQKENI. This CDR3 contains 15 residues. Trimming shortened V by 6 bases and J by 4 bases, and 19 bases separated the two germline ends. The CDR3 DNA reads TGTGCCAGCTCGCAGACCTCAGGGGCCCCGTACGAGCAGTACTTC. Amino acid sequence: CASSQTSGAPYEQYF. Full variable domain (outside the CDR3, taken from reference TRBV18 and TRBJ2-7): NAGVMQNPRHLVRRRGQEARLRCSPMKGHSHVYWYRQLPEEGLKFMVYLQKENIIDESGMPKERFSAEFPKEGPSILRIQQVVRGDSAAYFCASSQTSGAPYEQYFGPGTRLTVT.

V gene TRBV11-2 combines with J gene TRBJ1-2; the match to TRBD1 covers 8 bases. The CDR3 runs 17 residues. With 4 bases clipped from V and 2 bases from J, the junction kept 12 bases outside the gene matches. Per the germline V gene, CDR1 is SGHAT and CDR2 is FQNNGV. As DNA, the CDR3 is TGTGCCAGCAGCTCAGGACAGGGAGGTCGGCCCAACTATGGCTACACCTTC. Its protein is CASSSGQGGRPNYGYTF.

The rearrangement links TRBV25-1 to TRBJ1-1; 7 bases map to TRBD1. V dropped 6 bases and J dropped 0; count of bases not matched to a gene: 1. The CDR3 is made up of 13 amino acids. In germline, CDR1 is MGHDK, CDR2 SYGVNS. This CDR3 is CASRGQLNTEAFF. CDR3 coding DNA: TGTGCCAGCAGGGGACAGTTGAACACTGAAGCTTTCTTT.

The chain has TRBV11-1 and TRBJ1-2; D not resolved. The V end lost 1 base, the J end lost 2 bases, and 5 bases lay between the germline ends. CDR3 length: 13 amino acids. Per the germline V gene, CDR1 is SGHAT and CDR2 is FQDESV (reference sequence). The DNA for the CDR3 is TGTGCCAGCAGCTTAGAGGAGAACTATGGCTACACCTTC. It is translated as CASSLEENYGYTF.